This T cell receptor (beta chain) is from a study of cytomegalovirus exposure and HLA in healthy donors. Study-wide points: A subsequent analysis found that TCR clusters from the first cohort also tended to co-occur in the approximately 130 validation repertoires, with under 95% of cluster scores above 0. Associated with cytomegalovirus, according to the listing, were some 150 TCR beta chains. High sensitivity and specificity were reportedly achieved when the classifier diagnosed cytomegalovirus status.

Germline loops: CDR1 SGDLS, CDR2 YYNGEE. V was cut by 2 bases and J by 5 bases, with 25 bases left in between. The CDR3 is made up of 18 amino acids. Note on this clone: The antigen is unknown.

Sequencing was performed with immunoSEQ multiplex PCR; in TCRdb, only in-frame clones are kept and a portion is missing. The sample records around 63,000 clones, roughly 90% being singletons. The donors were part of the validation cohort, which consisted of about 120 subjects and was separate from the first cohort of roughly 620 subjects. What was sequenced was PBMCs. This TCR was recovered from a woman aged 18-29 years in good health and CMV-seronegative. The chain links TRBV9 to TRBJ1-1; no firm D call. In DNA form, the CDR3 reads TGTGCCAGCAGCGTCGTTCCCGTTCGCGGGCGATGGGAAACTGAAGCTTTCTTT. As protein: CASSVVPVRGRWETEAFF.